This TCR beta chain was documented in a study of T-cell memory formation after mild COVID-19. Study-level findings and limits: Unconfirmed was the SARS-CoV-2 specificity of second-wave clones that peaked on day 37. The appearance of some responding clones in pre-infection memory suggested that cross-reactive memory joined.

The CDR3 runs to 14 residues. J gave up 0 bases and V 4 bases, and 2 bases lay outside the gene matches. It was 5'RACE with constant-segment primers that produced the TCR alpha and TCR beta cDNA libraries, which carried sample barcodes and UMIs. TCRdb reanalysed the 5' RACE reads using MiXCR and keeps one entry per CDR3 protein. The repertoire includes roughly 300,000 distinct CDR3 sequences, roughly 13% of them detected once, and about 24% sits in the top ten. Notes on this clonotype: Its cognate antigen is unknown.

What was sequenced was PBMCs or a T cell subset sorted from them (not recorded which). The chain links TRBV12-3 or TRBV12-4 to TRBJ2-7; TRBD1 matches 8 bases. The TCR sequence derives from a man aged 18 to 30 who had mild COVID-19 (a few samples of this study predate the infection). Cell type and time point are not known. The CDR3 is CASSSTGGSYEQYF. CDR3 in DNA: TGTGCCAGCAGTTCAACAGGGGGCTCCTACGAGCAGTACTTC.